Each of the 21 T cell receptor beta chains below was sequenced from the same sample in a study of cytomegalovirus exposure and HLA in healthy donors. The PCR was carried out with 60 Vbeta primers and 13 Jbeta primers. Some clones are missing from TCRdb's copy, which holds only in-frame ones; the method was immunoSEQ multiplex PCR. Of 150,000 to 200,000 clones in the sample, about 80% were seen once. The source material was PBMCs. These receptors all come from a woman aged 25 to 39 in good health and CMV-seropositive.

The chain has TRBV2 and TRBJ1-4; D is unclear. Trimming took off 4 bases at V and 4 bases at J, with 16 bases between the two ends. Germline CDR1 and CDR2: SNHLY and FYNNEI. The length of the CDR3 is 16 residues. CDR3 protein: CASSAEGRSLNEKLFF. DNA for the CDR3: TGTGCCAGCAGTGCCGAGGGAAGAAGTCTTAATGAAAAACTGTTTTTT.

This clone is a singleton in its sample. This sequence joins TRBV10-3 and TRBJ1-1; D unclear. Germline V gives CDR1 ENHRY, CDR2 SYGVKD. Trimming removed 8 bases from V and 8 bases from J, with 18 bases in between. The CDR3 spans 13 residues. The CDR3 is CAIGVSGTAEAFF. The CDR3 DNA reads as TGTGCCATCGGCGTCAGTGGTACAGCAGAAGCTTTCTTT.

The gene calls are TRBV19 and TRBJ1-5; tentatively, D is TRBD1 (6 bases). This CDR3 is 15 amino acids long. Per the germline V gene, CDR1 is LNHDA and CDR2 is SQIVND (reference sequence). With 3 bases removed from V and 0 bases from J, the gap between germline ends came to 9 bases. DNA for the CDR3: TGTGCCAGTAGTATCGGGGGGCGTAGCAATCAGCCCCAGCATTTT. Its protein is CASSIGGRSNQPQHF.

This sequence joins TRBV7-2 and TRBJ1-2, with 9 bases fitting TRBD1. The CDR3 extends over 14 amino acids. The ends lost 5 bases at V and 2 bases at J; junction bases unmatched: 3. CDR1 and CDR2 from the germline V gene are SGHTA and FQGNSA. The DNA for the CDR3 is TGTGCCAGCAGCCCAGGACAGGGGAACTATGGCTACACCTTC. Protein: CASSPGQGNYGYTF.

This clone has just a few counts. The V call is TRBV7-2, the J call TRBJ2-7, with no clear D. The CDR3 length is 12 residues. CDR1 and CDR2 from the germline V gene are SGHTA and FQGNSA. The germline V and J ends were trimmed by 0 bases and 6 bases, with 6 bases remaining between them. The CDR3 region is CASSLAQREQYF. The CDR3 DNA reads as TGTGCCAGCAGCTTAGCCCAGCGCGAGCAGTACTTC.

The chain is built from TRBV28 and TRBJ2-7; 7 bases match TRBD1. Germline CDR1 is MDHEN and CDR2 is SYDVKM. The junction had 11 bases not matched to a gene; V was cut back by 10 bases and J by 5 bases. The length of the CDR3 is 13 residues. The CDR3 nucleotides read TGTGCCACCGGGGACAGCCTCGGTGACGAGCAGTACTTC. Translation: CATGDSLGDEQYF.

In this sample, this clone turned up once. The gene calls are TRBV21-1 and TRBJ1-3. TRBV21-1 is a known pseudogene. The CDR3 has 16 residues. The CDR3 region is CASSRNGGDSGNTIYF. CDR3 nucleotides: TGTGCCAGCAGCAGGAATGGAGGGGATTCTGGAAACACCATATATTTT.

In DNA form, the CDR3 reads TGTGCCAGCAGTTTAGCGGGACTGAGGGAGCAGTACTTC. It codes for CASSLAGLREQYF. V gene TRBV6-1 combines with J gene TRBJ2-7, with 8 bases matching TRBD2. CDR1 and CDR2 from the germline V gene are MNHNS and SASEGT. CDR3 length: 13 residues. The V and J ends lost 5 bases and 7 bases, in that order; junction bases with no gene match: 7.

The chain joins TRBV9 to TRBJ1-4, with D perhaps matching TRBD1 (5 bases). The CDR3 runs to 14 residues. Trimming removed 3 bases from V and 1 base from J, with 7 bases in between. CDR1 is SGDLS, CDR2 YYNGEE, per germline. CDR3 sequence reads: CASSAGLTNEKLFF. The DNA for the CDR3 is TGTGCCAGCAGCGCGGGACTAACTAATGAAAAACTGTTTTTT.

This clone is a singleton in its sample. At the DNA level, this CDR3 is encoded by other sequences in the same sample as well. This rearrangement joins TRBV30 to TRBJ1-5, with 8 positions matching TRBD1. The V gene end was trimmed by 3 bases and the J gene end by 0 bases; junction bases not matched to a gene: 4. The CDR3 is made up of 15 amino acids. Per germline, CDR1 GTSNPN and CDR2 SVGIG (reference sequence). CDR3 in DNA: TGTGCCTGGAGCCAGGGGGCCGGTAGCAATCAGCCCCAGCATTTT. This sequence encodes CAWSQGAGSNQPQHF.

CDR3 amino acids: CAISELRDNNEQFF. CDR3 coding DNA: TGTGCCATCAGTGAGTTAAGGGACAACAATGAGCAGTTCTTC. The chain couples TRBV10-3 to TRBJ2-1; a possible D gene is TRBD1 (6 bases). The germline V gene has CDR1 ENHRY and CDR2 SYGVKD. The CDR3 sequence is 14 residues long. Trimming removed 1 base at V and 5 bases at J, with 9 bases between.

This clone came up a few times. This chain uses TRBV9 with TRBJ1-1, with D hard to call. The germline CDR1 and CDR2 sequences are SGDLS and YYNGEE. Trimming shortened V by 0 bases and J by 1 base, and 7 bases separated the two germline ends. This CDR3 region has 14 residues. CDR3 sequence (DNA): TGTGCCAGCAGCGTAGGGAGCCCGAACACTGAAGCTTTCTTT. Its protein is CASSVGSPNTEAFF. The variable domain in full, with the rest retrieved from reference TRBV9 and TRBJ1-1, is DSGVTQTPKHLITATGQRVTLRCSPRSGDLSVYWYQQSLDQGLQFLIQYYNGEERAKGNILERFSAQQFPDLHSELNLSSLELGDSALYFCASSVGSPNTEAFFGQGTRLTVV.

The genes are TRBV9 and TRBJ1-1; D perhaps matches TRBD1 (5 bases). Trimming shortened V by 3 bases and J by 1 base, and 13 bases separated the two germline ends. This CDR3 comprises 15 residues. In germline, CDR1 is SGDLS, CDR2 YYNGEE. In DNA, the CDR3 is TGTGCCAGCAGCGGGCAGGGAGGCCAGAACACTGAAGCTTTCTTT. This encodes CASSGQGGQNTEAFF. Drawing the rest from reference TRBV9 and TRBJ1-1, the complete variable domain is DSGVTQTPKHLITATGQRVTLRCSPRSGDLSVYWYQQSLDQGLQFLIQYYNGEERAKGNILERFSAQQFPDLHSELNLSSLELGDSALYFCASSGQGGQNTEAFFGQGTRLTVV.

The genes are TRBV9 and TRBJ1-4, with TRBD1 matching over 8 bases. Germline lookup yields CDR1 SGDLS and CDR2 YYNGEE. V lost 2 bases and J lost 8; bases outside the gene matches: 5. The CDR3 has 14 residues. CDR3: CASSVETGDEKLFF. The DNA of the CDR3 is TGTGCCAGCAGCGTTGAGACAGGGGACGAAAAACTGTTTTTT.

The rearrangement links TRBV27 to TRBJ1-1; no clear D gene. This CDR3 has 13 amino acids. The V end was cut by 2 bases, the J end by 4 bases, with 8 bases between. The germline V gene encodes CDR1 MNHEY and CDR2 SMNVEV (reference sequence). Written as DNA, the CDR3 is TGTGCCAGCAGTTTAAGGGAGGGCACTGAAGCTTTCTTT. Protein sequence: CASSLREGTEAFF.

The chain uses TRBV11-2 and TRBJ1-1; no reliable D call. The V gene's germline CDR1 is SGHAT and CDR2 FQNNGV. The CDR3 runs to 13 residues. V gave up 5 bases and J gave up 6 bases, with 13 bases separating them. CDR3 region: CASSLLARSEAFF. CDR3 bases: TGTGCCAGCAGCCTACTAGCGAGGTCTGAAGCTTTCTTT.

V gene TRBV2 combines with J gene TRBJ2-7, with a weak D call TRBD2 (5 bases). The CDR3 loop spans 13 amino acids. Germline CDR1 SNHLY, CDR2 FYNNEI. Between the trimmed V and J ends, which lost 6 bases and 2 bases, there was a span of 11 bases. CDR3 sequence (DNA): TGTGCCAGCAGGGGGAGACGGACCTACGAGCAGTACTTC. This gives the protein CASRGRRTYEQYF.

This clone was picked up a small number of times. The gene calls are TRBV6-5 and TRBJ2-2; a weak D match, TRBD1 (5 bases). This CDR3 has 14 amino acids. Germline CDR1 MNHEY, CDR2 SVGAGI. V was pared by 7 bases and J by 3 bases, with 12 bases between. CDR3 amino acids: CASKGFFDTGELFF. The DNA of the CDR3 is TGTGCCAGCAAGGGGTTCTTCGACACCGGGGAGCTGTTTTTT.

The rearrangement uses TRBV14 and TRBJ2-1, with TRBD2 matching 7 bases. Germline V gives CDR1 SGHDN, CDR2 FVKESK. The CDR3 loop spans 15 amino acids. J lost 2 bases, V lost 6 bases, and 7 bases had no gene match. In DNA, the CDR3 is TGTGCCAGCAGGCGCGCTAGCGGAACCTACAATGAGCAGTTCTTC. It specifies CASRRASGTYNEQFF.

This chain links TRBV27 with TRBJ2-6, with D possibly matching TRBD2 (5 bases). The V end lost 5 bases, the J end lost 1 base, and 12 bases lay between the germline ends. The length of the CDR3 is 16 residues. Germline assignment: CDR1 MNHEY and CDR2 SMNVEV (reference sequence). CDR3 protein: CASSHEGTSGANVLTF. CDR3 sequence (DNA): TGTGCCAGCAGTCATGAGGGTACTTCTGGGGCCAACGTCCTGACTTTC.

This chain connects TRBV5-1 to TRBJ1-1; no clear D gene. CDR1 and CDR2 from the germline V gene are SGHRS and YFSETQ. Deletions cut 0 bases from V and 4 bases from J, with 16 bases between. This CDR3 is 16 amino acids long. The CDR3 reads CASSLEGGRASTEAFF. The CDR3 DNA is TGCGCCAGCAGCTTGGAGGGAGGAAGGGCGAGCACTGAAGCTTTCTTT.